The 7 T cell receptor beta chains reported below all come from one sample, sequenced in a study of blood T cell repertoires in COVID-19. Profiling relied on immunoSEQ multiplex PCR, and the TCRdb table lists in-frame clones only, not all of them. The top ten clones hold 6.5% to 7% of a sample with approximately 200,000 clones, approximately 84% of them seen once. Sequencing used peripheral blood. All receptors derive from a human donor with acute or convalescent COVID-19. The donor label of this sample is uncertain.

The chain links TRBV18 to TRBJ2-4; 8 bases match TRBD1. This CDR3 comprises 14 residues. Germline V gene sequence: CDR1 KGHSH, CDR2 LQKENI. Trimming at V came to 6 bases and at J to 5 bases, leaving 6 bases not matched to a gene. The CDR3 DNA reads as TGTGCCAGCTCGCCGGGACAGGTGGAAAACATTCAGTACTTC. Its translation: CASSPGQVENIQYF.

V and J are TRBV15 and TRBJ2-1, with a weak D call TRBD2 (6 bases). Trimming shortened V by 3 bases and J by 8 bases, and 14 bases separated the two germline ends. CDR3 length equals 14 residues. From germline, CDR1 is LNHNV and CDR2 YYDKDF (reference sequence). The CDR3 sequence is CATSRGGRGYEQFF. CDR3 DNA sequence: TGTGCCACCAGCAGGGGGGGTAGGGGATATGAGCAGTTCTTC.

V is TRBV20-1 and J is TRBJ2-1, with D maybe TRBD2 (6 bases). V was pared by 6 bases and J by 9 bases, with 12 bases between. Germline-derived CDR1 and CDR2 are DFQATT and SNEGSKA (reference sequence). The CDR3 is 11 amino acids. CDR3 bases: TGCAGTGCAAGACTAGTGGCTGAGCAGTTCTTC. Protein product: CSARLVAEQFF.

CDR3 amino acids: CASRSEGQPQHF. DNA of the CDR3: TGTGCCAGCAGATCCGAGGGTCAGCCCCAGCATTTT. The chain couples TRBV12-3 or TRBV12-4 to TRBJ1-5; D unresolved. The CDR3 is made up of 12 amino acids. The V end lost 6 bases, the J end lost 6 bases, and 9 bases lay between the germline ends.

A note on this clone: Other DNA sequences from this sample encode an identical CDR3 as well. The rearrangement joins TRBV7-2 to TRBJ2-6; D gene unclear. CDR1 is SGHTA, CDR2 FQGNSA, per germline. The CDR3 runs 14 residues. V was clipped by 4 bases and J by 0 bases, with 4 bases between them. CDR3 sequence (DNA): TGTGCCAGCAGCTCCTACTCTGGGGCCAACGTCCTGACTTTC. Translating it yields CASSSYSGANVLTF.

On this clone itself: The junction departs from the called germline gene at one end, perhaps through a read error. V is TRBV27 and J is TRBJ1-2, with 11 bases aligning to TRBD1. Looked up from germline, CDR1 is MNHEY and CDR2 is SMNVEV (reference sequence). The CDR3 is made up of 14 amino acids. Here the CDR3 DNA reads TGTGCCAGCAGTCCTTGGACAGGGGGCGATGGCTACACCTTT. Its translation is CASSPWTGGDGYTF.

The V gene is TRBV6-6, the J gene TRBJ1-5, with D perhaps TRBD1 (6 bases). The CDR3 has 15 residues. V lost 10 bases and J lost 7, with 23 bases in between. Germline V gene sequence: CDR1 MNHNY, CDR2 SVGAGI (reference sequence). CDR3 region: CATATGRRGDQPQHF. DNA of the CDR3: TGTGCCACAGCCACAGGGCGGCGGGGGGACCAGCCCCAGCATTTT.